These T cell receptor beta chains were read from a single sample in a study of T cell responses to AZD1222 COVID-19 vaccine. Clones were read by immunoSEQ multiplex PCR, and TCRdb kept only the in-frame ones, dropping some. The top ten clones hold roughly 8.9% of a sample with 95,000 to 150,000 clones, approximately 90% of them seen once. Sequencing used peripheral blood, obtained on day 0 of AZD1222 vaccination. The receptors were gathered from an adult in good health. Each CDR3 is given with its conserved first and last residue. The D gene is left open where the match is weak.

D	V	J	CDR3	DNA
NA	TRBV30	TRBJ1-5	CAWSVSISNQPQHF	TGTGCCTGGAGTGTAAGCATTAGCAATCAGCCCCAGCATTTT
NA	TRBV18	TRBJ1-2	CASSPAGASSHGYTF	TGTGCCAGCTCACCGGCCGGGGCTTCGTCTCATGGCTACACCTTC
NA	TRBV20-1	TRBJ1-1	CSAKKNTEAFF	TGCAGTGCCAAAAAGAACACTGAAGCTTTCTTT
TRBD1	TRBV9	TRBJ1-2	CASSPPGGSNYGYTF	TGTGCCAGCAGCCCCCCAGGGGGCAGTAACTATGGCTACACCTTC
NA	TRBV7-2	TRBJ2-3	CASRPRFGRTDTQYF	TGTGCCAGCAGGCCCAGGTTTGGGCGCACAGATACGCAGTATTTT
NA	TRBV6-5	TRBJ2-2	CASTLDRGTGELFF	TGTGCCAGCACCCTGGACCGGGGCACCGGGGAGCTGTTTTTT
NA	TRBV19	TRBJ2-7	CASSIGRTSYEQYF	TGTGCCAGTAGTATCGGTCGGACTTCCTACGAGCAGTACTTC
TRBD1	TRBV27	TRBJ2-5	CARHRGSLYF	TGTGCCCGACACAGGGGGTCCCTATACTTC
NA	TRBV29-1	TRBJ1-2	CSVVWRDRFNGYTF	TGCAGCGTTGTATGGCGAGACAGGTTTAATGGCTACACCTTC
NA	TRBV6-4	TRBJ2-1	CASSDSPRGGNEQFF	TGTGCCAGCAGTGACTCCCCGAGAGGCGGCAATGAGCAGTTCTTC
NA	TRBV29-1	TRBJ1-5	CSGRQGNQPQHF	TGCAGCGGCCGACAGGGCAATCAGCCCCAGCATTTT
NA	TRBV15	TRBJ2-3	CATSRGWVGDRPADTQYF	TGTGCCACCAGCAGAGGTTGGGTTGGAGACAGGCCAGCAGATACGCAGTATTTT